This note documents a single T cell receptor (beta chain) sequence. Its target is unknown. The data derive from a study of CD8 T cells in Susac syndrome. Findings of the study overall: As acknowledged by the study, its TCR sequencing and HLA analysis included a relatively small number of individuals.

Random-hexamer reverse transcription was applied to 0.5 to 1 ug RNA. Amplification of TCR beta CDR3 by immunoSEQ multiplex PCR spanned 54 Vbeta and 13 Jbeta. TCRdb analysed the immunoSEQ multiplex PCR reads with MiXCR anew, one entry per CDR3 protein. This table has under 200,000 distinct CDR3 sequences, 95% appearing once. Sequencing of TCR beta drew on CD8+ and CD4+ T cells from blood. Controls were drawn from healthy donors and were matched for age and sex. The CDR3 consists of 14 residues. Germline V gene sequence: CDR1 SGHTA, CDR2 FQGTGA. V lost 5 bases, J lost 5 bases, and 3 bases stayed unmatched.

The clonotype was recovered from a human donor in good health. The sequenced sample consisted of CD4+ T cells from PBMCs. The V call is TRBV7-3, the J call TRBJ2-3; 11 bases map to TRBD2. The CDR3 is CASSPGLAGDTQYF. Here the CDR3 DNA reads TGTGCCAGCAGCCCCGGACTAGCGGGAGATACGCAGTATTTT.